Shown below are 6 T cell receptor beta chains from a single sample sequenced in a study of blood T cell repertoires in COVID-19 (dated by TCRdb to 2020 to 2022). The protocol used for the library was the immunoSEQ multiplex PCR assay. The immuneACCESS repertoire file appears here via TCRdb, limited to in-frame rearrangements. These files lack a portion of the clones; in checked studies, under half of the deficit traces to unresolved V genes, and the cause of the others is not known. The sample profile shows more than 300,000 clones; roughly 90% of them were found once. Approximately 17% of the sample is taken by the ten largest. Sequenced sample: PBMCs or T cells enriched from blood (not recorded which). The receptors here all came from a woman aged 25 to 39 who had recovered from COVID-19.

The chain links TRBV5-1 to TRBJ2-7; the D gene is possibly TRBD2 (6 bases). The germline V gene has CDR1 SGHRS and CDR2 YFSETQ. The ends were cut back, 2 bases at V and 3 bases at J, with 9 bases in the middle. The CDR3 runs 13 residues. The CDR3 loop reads CASSLGGVYEQYF. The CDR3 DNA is TGCGCCAGCAGCTTAGGAGGGGTCTACGAGCAGTACTTC.

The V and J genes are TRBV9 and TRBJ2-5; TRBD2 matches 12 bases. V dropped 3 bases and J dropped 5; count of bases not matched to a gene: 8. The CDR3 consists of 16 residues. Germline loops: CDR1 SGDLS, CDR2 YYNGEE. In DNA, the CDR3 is TGTGCCAGCAGCGCGCCACTAGCGGGAGGTAGCGAGACCCAGTACTTC. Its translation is CASSAPLAGGSETQYF.

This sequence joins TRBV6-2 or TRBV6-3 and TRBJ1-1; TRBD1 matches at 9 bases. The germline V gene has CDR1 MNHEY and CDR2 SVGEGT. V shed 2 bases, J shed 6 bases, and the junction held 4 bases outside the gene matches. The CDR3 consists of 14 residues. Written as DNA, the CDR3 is TGTGCCAGCAGTTACATGGACAGGGGAGCTGAAGCTTTCTTT. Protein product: CASSYMDRGAEAFF.

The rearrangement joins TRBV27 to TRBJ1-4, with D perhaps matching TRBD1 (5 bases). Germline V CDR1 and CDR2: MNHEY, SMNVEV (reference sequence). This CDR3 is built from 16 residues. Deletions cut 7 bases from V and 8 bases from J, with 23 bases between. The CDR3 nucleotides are TGTGCCAGCACCCTTCCCAAAGGGGCAGGAGGGGAAAAACTGTTTTTT. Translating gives CASTLPKGAGGEKLFF.

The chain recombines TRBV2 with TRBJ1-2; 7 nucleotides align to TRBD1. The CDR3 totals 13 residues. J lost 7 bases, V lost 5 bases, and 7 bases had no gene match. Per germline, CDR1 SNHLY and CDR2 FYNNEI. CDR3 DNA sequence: TGTGCCAGCAGTTTAGACAGGGCGTCTGGCTACACCTTC. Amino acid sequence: CASSLDRASGYTF.

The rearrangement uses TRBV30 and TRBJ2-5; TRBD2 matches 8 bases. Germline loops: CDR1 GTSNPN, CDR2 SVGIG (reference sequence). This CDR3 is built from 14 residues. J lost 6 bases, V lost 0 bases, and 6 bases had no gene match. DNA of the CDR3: TGTGCCTGGAGTGTAGCCGCGGGGGGCCAGACCCAGTACTTC. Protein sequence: CAWSVAAGGQTQYF.